The table lists the clone carrying this TCR beta chain with a few counts. Antigen specificity is unknown. As it was prepared, the TCRbeta library received unique molecular identifiers. A single record per CDR3 protein comes from TCRdb applying MiXCR to the PCR reads. This sample carries more than 200,000 distinct CDR3 sequences, more than 20% of them seen once, and the ten largest clones take about 5%. The sample belongs to a study of T-cell reconstitution after alpha-beta-depleted transplantation in children. Study-level points and caveats: Reportedly, alpha-beta T cells present about two months post-transplant originated from several hundred expanded clones of graft origin. Among T cells one year after transplant, newly produced cells accounted for most counts and diversity.

Germline loops: CDR1 LNHNV, CDR2 YYDKDF (reference sequence). The CDR3 consists of 16 residues. V lost 1 base and J 4 bases, leaving 14 bases between the germline ends. This receptor was obtained from a female patient between 2 and 15 years old who had a stem cell transplant for congenital amegakaryocytic thrombocytopenia, so the T cells may come from the graft donor. The material sequenced was PBMCs, mostly from graft donor cells, taken 360 days after TCRalphabeta/CD19-depleted stem cell transplant. This chain links TRBV15 with TRBJ1-3; no clear D gene. DNA for the CDR3: TGTGCCACCAGCAGAGCATCTGCCCAAGGAGGAAACACCATATATTTT. Protein product: CATSRASAQGGNTIYF.